This TCR beta chain was observed in a study of blood T cell repertoires in COVID-19. This clone was found many times. Clones were sequenced by immunoSEQ multiplex PCR, and TCRdb holds only the in-frame ones, with some missing. This repertoire shows approximately 130,000 clones, around 80% found once; its top ten account for under 6%. The sequenced sample consisted of peripheral blood. The clonotype comes from an elderly man with active or convalescent COVID-19.

The CDR3 region has the DNA TGTGCCAGCAGCCAAGATTGGCCTAGCACAGATACGCAGTATTTT. It specifies CASSQDWPSTDTQYF. The chain employs TRBV3-1 (or the pseudogene TRBV3-2) and TRBJ2-3; the D is unclear. V shed 0 bases and J shed 0 bases, with 7 bases lying between them. CDR1 is LGHDT and CDR2 is YNNKEL in the germline V gene (reference sequence). The CDR3 is 15 amino acids.